The 12 T cell receptor beta chains below were found in one sample sequenced in a study of response to subunit inactivated influenza vaccine. MiXCR, run by TCRdb on the RT-PCR reads, gives a single entry per CDR3 protein. This table has under 850,000 distinct CDR3 sequences, under 20% appearing once. Specimen: PBMCs from blood, collected about 5 days after vaccination. The origin of the receptors is a man over 45 who received an inactivated influenza vaccine.

This clonotype was counted between two and nine times. The chain employs TRBV5-1 and TRBJ1-2; 10 bases line up with TRBD1. The CDR3 has 16 amino acids. In germline, CDR1 is SGHRS, CDR2 YFSETQ. V lost 2 bases to trimming and J lost 2 bases; unmatched junction nucleotides: 6. Here the CDR3 reads CASSFSPGQGNYGYTF. For the CDR3, the DNA is TGCGCCAGCAGCTTTTCTCCGGGACAGGGGAACTATGGCTACACCTTC.

This clonotype was observed a single time. The chain is built from TRBV3-1 and TRBJ2-2; 9 positions match TRBD1. Germline values: CDR1 LGHDT, CDR2 YNNKEL (reference sequence). CDR3 size: 14 residues. V was pared by 4 bases and J by 7 bases, with 4 bases of the junction left unmatched. CDR3 residues: CASSRRQGGGELFF. The CDR3 nucleotides read TGTGCCAGCAGCCGCCGACAGGGGGGCGGGGAGCTGTTTTTT.

This clonotype turned up a few times. The chain couples TRBV18 to TRBJ2-5; D gene ambiguous. Germline-derived CDR1 and CDR2 are KGHSH and LQKENI. This CDR3 spans 13 amino acids. The ends were cut back, 1 base at V and 3 bases at J, with 6 bases in the middle. CDR3 protein: CASSPRAEETQYF. Written as DNA, the CDR3 is TGTGCCAGCTCACCACGGGCGGAAGAGACCCAGTACTTC.

The rearrangement uses TRBV28 and TRBJ2-7, with D hard to call. CDR1 is MDHEN, CDR2 SYDVKM, per germline. V was pared by 1 base and J by 2 bases, with 12 bases between. This CDR3 comprises 15 residues. The CDR3, as DNA: TGTGCCAGCAGTTTATTTTTGGGCACAGCCTACGAGCAGTACTTC. The encoded protein is CASSLFLGTAYEQYF.

This clonotype was observed a few times. The V gene is TRBV7-6, the J gene TRBJ1-4; D is perhaps TRBD1 (6 bases). This CDR3 spans 13 amino acids. CDR1 is SGHVS and CDR2 is FNYEAQ in the germline V gene. Trimming stripped 5 bases from V and 7 bases from J, with 11 bases between. As DNA, the CDR3 is TGTGCCAGCAGCGTCGGACAGCGTGAAAAACTGTTTTTT. Translated: CASSVGQREKLFF.

This clonotype was counted many times. The chain has TRBV20-1 and TRBJ2-2, with 7 bases aligning to TRBD1. CDR1 and CDR2 from the germline V gene are DFQATT and SNEGSKA (reference sequence). This CDR3 is 15 amino acids long. V gave up 4 bases and J gave up 1 base; unmatched junction bases: 6. CDR3 in amino acids: CSATAGDRNTGELFF. The CDR3 DNA is TGCAGTGCTACAGCCGGGGACAGGAACACCGGGGAGCTGTTTTTT.

This clonotype was seen a handful of times. This chain links TRBV27 with TRBJ1-5; 7 bases align to TRBD1. The V segment lost 3 bases and the J segment 5 bases; nucleotides outside the gene matches: 4. Germline values: CDR1 MNHEY, CDR2 SMNVEV (reference sequence). There are 14 residues in the CDR3. The CDR3 loop reads CASSFGQGDQPQHF. In DNA, the CDR3 is TGTGCCAGCAGTTTCGGGCAGGGGGATCAGCCCCAGCATTTT.

V gene TRBV7-9 combines with J gene TRBJ2-1; D might be TRBD2 (6 bases). Trimming took 3 bases from V and 8 from J, leaving 11 bases between them. This CDR3 comprises 13 residues. Germline V gene lookup returns CDR1 SEHNR and CDR2 FQNEAQ (reference sequence). CDR3 residues: CASSFGGIDEQFF. In nucleotides, the CDR3 is TGTGCCAGCAGCTTCGGCGGGATCGATGAGCAGTTCTTC. Looking up the rest from reference TRBV7-9 and TRBJ2-1 gives the full variable domain: DTGVSQNPRHKITKRGQNVTFRCDPISEHNRLYWYRQTLGQGPEFLTYFQNEAQLEKSRLLSDRFSAERPKGSFSTLEIQRTEQGDSAMYLCASSFGGIDEQFFGPGTRLTVL.

The chain is built from TRBV5-5 and TRBJ1-6; 7 bases map to TRBD1. Germline CDR1 and CDR2: SGHKS and YYEKEE (reference sequence). The CDR3 loop spans 17 amino acids. V gave up 1 base and J gave up 0 bases; unmatched junction bases: 4. The CDR3: CASSLTGDGSYNSPLHF. In nucleotides, the CDR3 is TGTGCCAGCAGCTTGACAGGGGACGGCTCCTATAATTCACCCCTCCACTTT.

CDR3 nucleotides: TGTGCCACCAGCAGAGGGAAGAGGGGGGAGACCCAGTACTTC. Encoded protein: CATSRGKRGETQYF. The chain recombines TRBV15 with TRBJ2-5; D perhaps matches TRBD1 (6 bases). V dropped 1 base and J dropped 5 bases, with 11 bases sitting between them. The germline CDR1 and CDR2 sequences are LNHNV and YYDKDF (reference sequence). CDR3 length: 14 amino acids. The full variable domain, its missing parts supplied by reference TRBV15 and TRBJ2-5, is DAMVIQNPRYQVTQFGKPVTLSCSQTLNHNVMYWYQQKSSQAPKLLFHYYDKDFNNEADTPDNFQSRRPNTSFCFLDIRSPGLGDTAMYLCATSRGKRGETQYFGPGTRLLVL.

The gene calls are TRBV24-1 and TRBJ2-7; D is perhaps TRBD2 (6 bases). Germline CDR1 is KGHDR and CDR2 is SFDVKD. This CDR3 spans 12 amino acids. Trimming removed 5 bases from V and 6 bases from J, with 10 bases in between. The CDR3 region is CATSGEGGEQYF. Here the CDR3 DNA reads TGTGCCACCAGTGGTGAGGGAGGCGAGCAGTACTTC.

This clonotype has a single count. A read error may explain this, as a much larger clone is one base away. The chain recombines TRBV12-3 or TRBV12-4 with TRBJ2-1; D gene uncertain. The CDR3 contains 12 residues. The V gene lost 5 bases and the J gene lost 6 bases, with 8 bases spanning the gap. As DNA, the CDR3 is TGTGCCAGCAGTCCCTTCTGCAATGAGCAGTTCTTC. Translated, it gives CASSPFCNEQFF.